The source of this TCR beta chain is a study of a mutant IDH1 vaccine in newly diagnosed glioma. Clones were read by immunoSEQ multiplex PCR, and TCRdb kept only the in-frame ones, dropping some. The sample carries roughly 74,000 clones, about 82% recorded once. A word on this clone: The target antigen is unknown.

The CDR3 has 16 amino acids. Germline V gives CDR1 LGHNA, CDR2 YNFKEQ. Trimming took off 1 base at V and 4 bases at J, with 16 bases between the two ends. This sample's time point: week 23, last vaccination. The content of each vaccine dose was 300 ug of mutant IDH1 20-mer peptide, and topical imiquimod accompanied it. The genes are TRBV4-2 and TRBJ1-2, with D perhaps TRBD1 (5 bases). Sequencing was performed on PBMCs, taken from a glioma patient whose treatment included an IDH1 peptide vaccine. This clonotype originated in a man aged 25-40 years with glioma. Some clones in this sample may be carry-over from other donors' samples. The CDR3 nucleotides are TGTGCCAGCAGCCAAGGATACCAGGGCCTAGTCTATGGCTACACCTTC. It encodes CASSQGYQGLVYGYTF.